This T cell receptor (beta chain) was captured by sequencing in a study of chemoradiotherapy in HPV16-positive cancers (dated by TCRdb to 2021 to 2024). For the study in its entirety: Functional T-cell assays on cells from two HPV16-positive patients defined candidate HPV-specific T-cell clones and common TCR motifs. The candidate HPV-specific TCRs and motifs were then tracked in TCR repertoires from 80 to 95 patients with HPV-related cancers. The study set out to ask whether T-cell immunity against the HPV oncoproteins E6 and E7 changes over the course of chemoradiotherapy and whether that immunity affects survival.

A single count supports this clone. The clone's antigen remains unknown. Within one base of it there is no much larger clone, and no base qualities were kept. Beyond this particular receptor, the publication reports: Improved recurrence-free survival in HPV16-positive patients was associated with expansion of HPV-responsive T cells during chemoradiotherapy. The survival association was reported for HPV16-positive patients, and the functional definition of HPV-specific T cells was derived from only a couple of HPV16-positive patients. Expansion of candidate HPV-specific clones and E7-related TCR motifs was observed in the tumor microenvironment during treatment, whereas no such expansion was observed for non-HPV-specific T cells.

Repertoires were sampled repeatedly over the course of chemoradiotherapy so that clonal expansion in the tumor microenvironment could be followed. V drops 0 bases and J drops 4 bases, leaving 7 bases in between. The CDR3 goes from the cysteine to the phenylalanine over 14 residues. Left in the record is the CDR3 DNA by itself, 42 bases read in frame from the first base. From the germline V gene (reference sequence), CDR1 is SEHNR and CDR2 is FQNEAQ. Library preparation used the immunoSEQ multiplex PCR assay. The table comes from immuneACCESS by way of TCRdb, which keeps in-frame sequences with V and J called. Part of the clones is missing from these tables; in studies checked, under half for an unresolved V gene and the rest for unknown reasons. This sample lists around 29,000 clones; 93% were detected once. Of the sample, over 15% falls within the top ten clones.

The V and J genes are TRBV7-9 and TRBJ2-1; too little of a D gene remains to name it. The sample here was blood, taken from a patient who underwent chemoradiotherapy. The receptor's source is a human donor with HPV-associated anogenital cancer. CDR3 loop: CASSLALGYNEQFF. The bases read TGTGCCAGCAGCTTAGCGCTGGGATACAATGAGCAGTTCTTC.